This T cell receptor beta chain was captured by sequencing in a study of neurological immune-mediated disorders. Study-wide results and caveats: Multiple sclerosis, the disease with the least TCR clonal expansion, fell below healthy controls, whereas HTLV-1-associated myelopathy showed the most.

This clonotype was counted at least ten times. The antigen is undetermined. Germline CDR1 is SGHAT and CDR2 is FQNNGV. This CDR3 has 14 amino acids. Losses at the gene ends were 5 bases for V and 3 bases for J; bases not matched to a gene: 4. Synthesis of cDNA was performed by 5'RACE using 10-nucleotide random UMIs. TCRdb independently ran MiXCR on the 5' RACE reads; one entry per CDR3 protein. The sample has tens of thousands of distinct CDR3 sequences, 3% to 3.5% seen once. Time point denoted: longitudinal time-point 1 (baseline). Unsorted libraries were prepared from 2 million PBMCs that had been stored at -80 C.

This chain uses TRBV11-2 with TRBJ1-2, with TRBD1 matching over 9 bases. The sequenced sample consisted of PBMCs. The sequence was collected from a woman aged 55-75 years with multiple sclerosis. CDR3 bases: TGTGCCAGCAGCCCAACAGGGGGCTACTATGGCTACACCTTC. It is translated as CASSPTGGYYGYTF.